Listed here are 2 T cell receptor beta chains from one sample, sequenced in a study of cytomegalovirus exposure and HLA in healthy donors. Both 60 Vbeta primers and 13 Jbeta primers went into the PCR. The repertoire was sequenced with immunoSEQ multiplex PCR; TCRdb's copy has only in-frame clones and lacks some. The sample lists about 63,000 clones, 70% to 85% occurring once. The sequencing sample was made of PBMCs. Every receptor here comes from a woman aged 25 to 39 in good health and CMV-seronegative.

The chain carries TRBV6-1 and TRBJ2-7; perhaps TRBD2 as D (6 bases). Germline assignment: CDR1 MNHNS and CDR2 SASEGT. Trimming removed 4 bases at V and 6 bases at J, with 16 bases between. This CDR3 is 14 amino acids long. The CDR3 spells CASSVGGRLSEQYV. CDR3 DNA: TGTGCCAGCAGTGTAGGAGGGAGGTTGTCCGAGCAGTACGTC.

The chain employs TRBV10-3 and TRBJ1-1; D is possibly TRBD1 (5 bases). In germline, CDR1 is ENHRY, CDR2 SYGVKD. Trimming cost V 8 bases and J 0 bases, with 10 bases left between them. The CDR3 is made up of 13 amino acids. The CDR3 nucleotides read TGTGCCATCGCGGCACAGGTGAACACTGAAGCTTTCTTT. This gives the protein CAIAAQVNTEAFF.